This T cell receptor (beta chain) came from a study of OX40 agonist ivuxolimab in advanced cancers. With regard to the full study: Ivuxolimab was an agonistic, fully human IgG2 monoclonal antibody directed against OX40 (CD134), a costimulatory receptor. The monotherapy dose-escalation portion (N of about 52 patients) of the phase I ivuxolimab trial is reported in the paper. Prior anti-PD-1, anti-PD-L1 or anti-CTLA-4 therapy was permitted, and less than 45% of dose-escalation patients had received checkpoint inhibitors. Among the approximately 54 dose-escalation patients, about 20 had hepatocellular carcinoma, roughly 15 melanoma, 9 renal cell carcinoma and 9 head and neck cancer. The dose-escalation cohort was about 87% male with a mean age of about 65 years, ranging from roughly 23 to 79. The point of sequencing TCRbeta in the periphery was to test whether ivuxolimab changed TCR sequence diversity and drove clonal T-cell expansion. Intravenous ivuxolimab was administered to patients every 2 weeks at six dose levels: 0.01, 0.1, 0.3, 1.5, 3 and 10 mg/kg. Partial responses occurred in three dose-escalation patients: two with cutaneous melanoma and one with hepatocellular carcinoma. Beyond this particular receptor, the publication reports: The antigen specificity of the peripheral T cells that underwent clonal expansion was not determined. After ivuxolimab, more expanded clones were found on average in CD8+ T cells than in CD4+ T cells. At doses of 0.1 to 3.0 mg/kg, clonal expansion of both CD4+ and CD8+ blood T cells was observed from baseline to week 6. In the 0.1-3.0 mg/kg groups, partial responders were among the patients with the lowest normalized peripheral clonal expansion, particularly in CD8+ T cells. Low levels of normalized T-cell clonal expansion were also shown by some nonresponding patients.

Genomic DNA was extracted from sorted cells for sequencing of the TCRbeta CDR3 region. The immunoSEQ Assay was used for sequencing of TCRbeta CDR3 regions. The table was pulled from immuneACCESS by TCRdb, which kept in-frame rearrangements only. Such tables lose some clones; where checked, under half of the loss comes from unresolved V genes, and the rest has no known cause. The sample table records 55,000 to 75,000 clones; around 87% of these occur just once. The top ten hold 0.37% of the sample. In the case of this clone: No antigen is known for it. Nothing much larger sits one base from this clone, and base qualities are not available.

The germline V gene encodes CDR1 SGHRS and CDR2 YFSETQ. The V end loses 0 bases and the J end loses 0 bases, and a stretch of 6 bases separates them. Taken from cysteine to phenylalanine, the CDR3 has 15 residues. Kept here is only the CDR3 DNA, which spans 45 bases and is read in frame from base 1. Patients with autoimmune disease history or receiving systemic immunosuppression were excluded from the trial. Peripheral blood for TCR sequencing was drawn from every dose cohort at baseline, at cycle 4 day 1 and at cycle 7 day 1. Samples were obtained from an open-label, multicenter, first-in-human phase I dose-escalation trial of ivuxolimab. Adults with locally advanced or metastatic melanoma, renal cell carcinoma, hepatocellular carcinoma or head and neck squamous cell carcinoma were enrolled in the trial. CD4+ and CD8+ T cells were sorted separately from peripheral blood before TCR sequencing.

The sequence derives from an adult with an advanced solid tumor such as melanoma, head and neck, liver or kidney cancer. The chain uses TRBV5-1 and TRBJ2-2; the D segment cannot be called with confidence. Sequencing used CD4+ or CD8+ T cells sorted from blood, obtained in a trial of the OX40 agonist ivuxolimab. The DNA is TGCGCCAGCAGCTTGGGGGCTTCGAACACCGGGGAGCTGTTTTTT. Protein translation: CASSLGASNTGELFF.